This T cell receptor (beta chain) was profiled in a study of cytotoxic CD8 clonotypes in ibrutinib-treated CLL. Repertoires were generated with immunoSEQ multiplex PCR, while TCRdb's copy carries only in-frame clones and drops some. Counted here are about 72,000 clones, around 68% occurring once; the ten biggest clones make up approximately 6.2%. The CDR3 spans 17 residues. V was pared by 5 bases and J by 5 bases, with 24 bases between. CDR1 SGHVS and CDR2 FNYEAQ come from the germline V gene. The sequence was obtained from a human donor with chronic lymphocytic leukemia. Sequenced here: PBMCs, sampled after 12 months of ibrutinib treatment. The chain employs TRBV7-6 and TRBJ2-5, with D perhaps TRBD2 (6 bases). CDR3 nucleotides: TGTGCCAGCAGCCTTACCGTGGCGGGGTCGCTAGAGGAGACCCAGTACTTC. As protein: CASSLTVAGSLEETQYF.